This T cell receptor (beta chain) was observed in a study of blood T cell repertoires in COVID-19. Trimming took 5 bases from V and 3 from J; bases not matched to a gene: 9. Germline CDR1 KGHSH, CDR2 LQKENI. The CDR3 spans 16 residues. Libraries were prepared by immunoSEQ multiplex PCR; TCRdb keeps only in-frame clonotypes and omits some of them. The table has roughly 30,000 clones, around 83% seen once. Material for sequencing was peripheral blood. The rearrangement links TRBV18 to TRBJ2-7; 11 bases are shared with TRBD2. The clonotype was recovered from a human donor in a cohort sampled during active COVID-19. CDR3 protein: CASSSPSSGGNYEQYF. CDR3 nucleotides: TGTGCCAGCTCATCCCCGTCTAGCGGGGGGAACTACGAGCAGTACTTC.